This T cell receptor (beta chain) was identified in a study of T cells in narcolepsy. Across the study: Enrolled donors included narcolepsy type 1 or type 2 patients and healthy controls. Study-level points and caveats: Autoreactive HCRT-specific and TRIB2-specific clonotypes were marked in same-patient CSF-versus-blood CD4+ comparisons.

The CDR3 is made up of 15 amino acids. V was pared by 7 bases and J by 3 bases, with 16 bases between. The germline gives CDR1 MDHEN, CDR2 SYDVKM. The protocol was immunoSEQ multiplex PCR, while the TCRdb copy is restricted to in-frame clones and leaves out a portion. The table shows 10,000 to 12,000 clones, with approximately 70% occurring only once. As concerns this clone: Its antigen is still unknown.

The clonotype comes from a human donor with narcolepsy. The chain joins TRBV28 to TRBJ1-3; D gene uncertain. The sample comprised CD45RA- memory CD8+ T cells from PBMCs. The CDR3 sequence is CASKAFDGYGNTIYF. DNA for the CDR3: TGTGCCAGCAAGGCCTTCGACGGATATGGAAACACCATATATTTT.